Listed below are T cell receptor beta chains from one sample, sequenced in a study of beta chain features in type 1 diabetes. Assay used: immunoSEQ multiplex PCR; TCRdb lists only in-frame clones, some missing. The profile shows 200,000 to 300,000 clones, approximately 11% of them singletons. The sequenced sample consisted of naive CD4+ T cells from blood. These receptors were obtained from a man in his thirties or forties with type 1 diabetes. The conserved cysteine and the conserved F or W are not part of the CDR3 here. Fields, in order: V gene, CDR3 protein.

v_gene: TRBV4-2
CDR3aa: ASSQLLAGGPHEQY

v_gene: TRBV5-1
CDR3aa: ASSATGIPFEQY

v_gene: TRBV2
CDR3aa: ASSVLEGLAEAF

v_gene: TRBV19
CDR3aa: ASSGNRGTGANVLT

v_gene: TRBV4-2
CDR3aa: ASSRRVVTSGGAYEQF

v_gene: TRBV7-2
CDR3aa: ASRGTGVNTEAF

v_gene: TRBV25-1
CDR3aa: ASRQGASYEQY

v_gene: TRBV7-9
CDR3aa: ASSRQGNEQY

v_gene: TRBV5-6
CDR3aa: ASSSYLGYT

v_gene: TRBV10-3
CDR3aa: AIRETRNPYEQY

v_gene: TRBV29-1
CDR3aa: SVEASGYTDTQY

v_gene: TRBV5-6
CDR3aa: ASRLTGTGPHEQY

v_gene: TRBV6-5
CDR3aa: ASSYTDRGNEQF

v_gene: TRBV29-1
CDR3aa: SVEEQWQSQQF

v_gene: TRBV7-2
CDR3aa: ASSLSSGGGEDTQY